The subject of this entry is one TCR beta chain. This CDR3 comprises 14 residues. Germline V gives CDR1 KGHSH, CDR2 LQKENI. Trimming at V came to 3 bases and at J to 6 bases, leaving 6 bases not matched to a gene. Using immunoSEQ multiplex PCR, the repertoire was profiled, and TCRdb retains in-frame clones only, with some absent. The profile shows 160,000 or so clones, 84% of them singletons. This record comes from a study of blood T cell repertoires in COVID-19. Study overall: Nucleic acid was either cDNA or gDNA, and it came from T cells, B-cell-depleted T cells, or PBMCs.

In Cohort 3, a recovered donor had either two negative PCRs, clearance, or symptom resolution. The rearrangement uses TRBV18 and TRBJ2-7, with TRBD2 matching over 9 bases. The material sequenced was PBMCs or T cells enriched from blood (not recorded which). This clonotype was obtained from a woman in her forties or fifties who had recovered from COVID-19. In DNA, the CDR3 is TGTGCCAGCTCACCCTTAGCGGGAGAGGGCGAGCAGTACTTC. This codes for CASSPLAGEGEQYF.